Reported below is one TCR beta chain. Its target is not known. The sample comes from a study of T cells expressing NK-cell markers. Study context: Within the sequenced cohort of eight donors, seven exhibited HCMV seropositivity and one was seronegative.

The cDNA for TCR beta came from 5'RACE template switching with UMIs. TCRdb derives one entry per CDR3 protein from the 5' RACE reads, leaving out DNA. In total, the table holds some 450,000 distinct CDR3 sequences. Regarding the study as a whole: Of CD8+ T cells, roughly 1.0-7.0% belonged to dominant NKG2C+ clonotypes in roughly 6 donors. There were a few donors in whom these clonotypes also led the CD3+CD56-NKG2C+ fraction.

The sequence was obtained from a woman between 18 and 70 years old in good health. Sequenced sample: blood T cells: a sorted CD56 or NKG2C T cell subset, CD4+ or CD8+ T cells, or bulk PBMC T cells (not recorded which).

The CDR3 sequence is CASSSLRASAYNEQFF. The chain carries TRBV7-2 and TRBJ2-1. Germline CDR1 and CDR2: SGHTA and FQGNSA. This CDR3 has 16 residues. The full variable domain, in which reference TRBV7-2 and TRBJ2-1 provide the parts outside the CDR3, is GAGVSQSPSNKVTEKGKDVELRCDPISGHTALYWYRQSLGQGLEFLIYFQGNSAPDKSGLPSDRFSAERTGGSVSTLTIQRTQQEDSAVYLCASSSLRASAYNEQFFGPGTRLTVL.